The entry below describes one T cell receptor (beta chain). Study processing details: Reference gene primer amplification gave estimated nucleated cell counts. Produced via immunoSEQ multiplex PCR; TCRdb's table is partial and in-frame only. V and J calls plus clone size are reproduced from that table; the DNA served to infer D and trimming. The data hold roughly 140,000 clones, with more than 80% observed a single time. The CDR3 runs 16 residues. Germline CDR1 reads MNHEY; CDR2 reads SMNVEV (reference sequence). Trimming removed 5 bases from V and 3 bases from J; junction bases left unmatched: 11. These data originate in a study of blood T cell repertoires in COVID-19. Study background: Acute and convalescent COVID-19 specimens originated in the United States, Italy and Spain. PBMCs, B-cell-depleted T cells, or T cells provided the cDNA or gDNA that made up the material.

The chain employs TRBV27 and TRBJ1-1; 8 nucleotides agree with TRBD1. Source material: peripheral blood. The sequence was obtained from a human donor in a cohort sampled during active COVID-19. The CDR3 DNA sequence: TGTGCCAGCAGTCACAGGGGGATGAGTGGGTACACTGAAGCTTTCTTT. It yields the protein CASSHRGMSGYTEAFF.